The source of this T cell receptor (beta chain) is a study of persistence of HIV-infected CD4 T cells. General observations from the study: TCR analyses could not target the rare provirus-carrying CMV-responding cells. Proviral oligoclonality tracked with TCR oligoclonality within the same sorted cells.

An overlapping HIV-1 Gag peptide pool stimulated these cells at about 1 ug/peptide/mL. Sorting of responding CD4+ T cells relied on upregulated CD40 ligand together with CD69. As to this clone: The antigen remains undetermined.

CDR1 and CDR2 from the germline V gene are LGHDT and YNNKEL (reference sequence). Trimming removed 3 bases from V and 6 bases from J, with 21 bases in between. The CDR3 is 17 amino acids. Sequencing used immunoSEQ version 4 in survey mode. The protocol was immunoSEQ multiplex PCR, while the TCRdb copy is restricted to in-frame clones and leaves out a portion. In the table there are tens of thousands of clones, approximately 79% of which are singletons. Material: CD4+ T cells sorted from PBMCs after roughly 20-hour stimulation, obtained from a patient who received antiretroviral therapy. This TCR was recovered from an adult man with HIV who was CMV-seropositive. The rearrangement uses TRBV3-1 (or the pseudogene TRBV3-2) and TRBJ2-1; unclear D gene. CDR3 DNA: TGTGCCAGCAGCCAGAACCCCCGGGCCAAAGCTAGCAATGAGCAGTTCTTC. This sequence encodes CASSQNPRAKASNEQFF.